The text below deals with one TCR beta chain. Per germline, CDR1 GTSNPN and CDR2 SVGIG (reference sequence). This CDR3 is 12 amino acids long. V shed 2 bases, J shed 7 bases, and the junction held 3 bases outside the gene matches. This sample is drawn from a study of OX40 agonist ivuxolimab in advanced cancers. The table came from immunoSEQ multiplex PCR; TCRdb's copy has only in-frame clones and leaves some out. This table has about 67,000 clones, 85% appearing once. The clonotype originates from an adult with an advanced solid tumor such as melanoma, head and neck, liver or kidney cancer. The rearrangement uses TRBV30 and TRBJ2-7; TRBD2 matches 9 bases. The specimen was CD4+ or CD8+ T cells sorted from blood, collected in a trial of the OX40 agonist ivuxolimab. The CDR3 protein is CAWSRSGREQYF. In DNA, the CDR3 is TGTGCCTGGAGTCGAAGCGGGAGGGAGCAGTACTTC.